This TCR beta chain was profiled in a study of early T cells in non-severe SARS-CoV-2 infection. Study in general: Sequencing was performed on bulk RNA from unsorted whole blood, leaving chains unpaired. Study-level findings and limits: Missing private and CD4 specificities, VDJdb matching favored anti-spike CD8 responses.

Note on this clonotype: What it recognizes is unknown.

Individually, cDNA molecules had unique molecular identifiers attached to them. MiXCR, applied by TCRdb to the 5' RACE reads, yields one record per CDR3 protein. This sample has tens of thousands of distinct CDR3 sequences, with approximately 15% found just once. The receptor was isolated from an adult who was a healthcare worker with PCR-confirmed SARS-CoV-2 infection or an uninfected control (not recorded which). Sequenced sample: whole blood.

DNA of the CDR3: TGTGCCAGCAGCTCGACGATTGCCCTAGTGAGACGCGCAGATACGCAGTATTTT. Its protein product is CASSSTIALVRRADTQYF. The V gene is TRBV7-9, the J gene TRBJ2-3; D unresolved. V shed 4 bases and J shed 4 bases, with 24 bases lying between them. Germline V gives CDR1 SEHNR, CDR2 FQNEAQ (reference sequence). This CDR3 has 18 residues.